Listed below are T cell receptor beta chains from one sample, sequenced in a study of cytomegalovirus exposure and HLA in healthy donors. Clones were sequenced by immunoSEQ multiplex PCR, and TCRdb holds only the in-frame ones, with some missing. The profile shows about 64,000 clones, around 77% of them singletons. The sample consisted of PBMCs. The receptor source for this set is a male donor in good health and CMV-seropositive. Both conserved end residues are part of each CDR3. The listing skips clone size in some rows; elsewhere it reads once, few, many or a size class.

v_call | clone_size | cdr3_aa
TRBV6-5 | - | CASSSIRGRDAYEQYF
TRBV5-1 | - | CASSLEGGREKLFF
TRBV7-3 | - | CASSAWAGPKSEQFF
TRBV4-2 | - | CASSQQGAQTDTQYF
TRBV19 | - | CASIRRRGVLANTEAFF
TRBV2 | once | CASRAADRGNYGYTF
TRBV6-6 | - | CASSPHRVTGNIQYF
TRBV9 | - | CASSVTGRSGDEQYF
TRBV5-6 | once | CASSLGGRTYNSPLHF
TRBV6-1 | - | CASSPGTVPYNEQFF
TRBV15 | - | CATSTRGGRETQYF
TRBV10-3 | - | CAISPGESNQPQHF
TRBV5-1 | - | CASSLLDSPWGANVLTF
TRBV15 | - | CATSNPSGRTGPYTGELFF